This TCR beta chain was sequenced in a study of T-cell reconstitution after alpha-beta-depleted transplantation in children. For TCRbeta, the library was prepared with unique molecular identifiers. One entry per CDR3 protein results from TCRdb running MiXCR on the PCR reads. The repertoire holds 500,000 to 650,000 distinct CDR3 sequences, with 10% to 15% as singletons. Study outcomes and limitations: After transplant, at about two months, alpha-beta T cells were reportedly derived from several hundred expanded graft clones. The authors attributed T-cell counts and diversity one year after transplant mostly to newly produced T cells. Recipient T cells and thymic progenitors that survived gave rise to the high TCRbeta diversity observed at day 60 in some patients.

For this clonotype: No antigen is known for it.

V was trimmed by 0 bases and J by 2 bases, leaving 11 bases between them. Germline CDR1 is GTSNPN and CDR2 is SVGIG (reference sequence). This CDR3 comprises 16 residues. This sequence joins TRBV30 and TRBJ2-6; possible D gene TRBD1, 6 bases. This TCR was recovered from a male patient between 10 and 17 years old who had a stem cell transplant for acute myeloid leukemia, so the T cells may come from the graft donor. Here the sequenced sample was PBMCs, mostly from graft donor cells, taken 360 days after TCRalphabeta/CD19-depleted stem cell transplant. The CDR3 reads CAWSVHWTAGANVLTF. CDR3 DNA sequence: TGTGCCTGGAGTGTACATTGGACAGCTGGGGCCAACGTCCTGACTTTC.